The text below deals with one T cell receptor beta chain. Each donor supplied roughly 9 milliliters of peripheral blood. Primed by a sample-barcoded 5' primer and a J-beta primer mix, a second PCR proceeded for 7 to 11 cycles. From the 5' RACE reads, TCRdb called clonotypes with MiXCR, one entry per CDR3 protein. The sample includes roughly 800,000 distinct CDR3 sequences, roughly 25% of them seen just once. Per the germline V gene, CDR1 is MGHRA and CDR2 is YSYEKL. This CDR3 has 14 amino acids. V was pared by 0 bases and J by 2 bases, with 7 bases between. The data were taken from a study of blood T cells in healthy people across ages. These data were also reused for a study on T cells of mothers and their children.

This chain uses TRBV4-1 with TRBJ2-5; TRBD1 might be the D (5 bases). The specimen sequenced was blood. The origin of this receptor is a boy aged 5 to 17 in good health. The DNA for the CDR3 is TGCGCCAGCAGCCAAGATACAGGACAAGAGACCCAGTACTTC. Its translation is CASSQDTGQETQYF.